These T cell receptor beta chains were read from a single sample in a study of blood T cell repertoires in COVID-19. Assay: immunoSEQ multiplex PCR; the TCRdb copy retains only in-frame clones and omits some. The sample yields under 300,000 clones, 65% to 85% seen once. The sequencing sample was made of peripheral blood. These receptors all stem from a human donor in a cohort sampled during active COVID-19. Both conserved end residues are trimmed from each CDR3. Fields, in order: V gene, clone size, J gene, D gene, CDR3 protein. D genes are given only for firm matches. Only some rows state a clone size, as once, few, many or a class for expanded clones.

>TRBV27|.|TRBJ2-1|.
ASAGSSYNEQF
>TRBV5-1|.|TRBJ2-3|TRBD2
ASSLGGTSGTDTQY
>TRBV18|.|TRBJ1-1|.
ASSPPSGGEAF
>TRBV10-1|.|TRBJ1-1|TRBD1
ASSLSRGFGTEAF
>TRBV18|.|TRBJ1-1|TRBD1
ASSPTGVSTEAF
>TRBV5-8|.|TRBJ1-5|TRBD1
ASSHFTGGENQPQH
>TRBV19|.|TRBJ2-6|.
ASSTGSGANVLT
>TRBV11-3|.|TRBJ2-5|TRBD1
ASSLEFGTGETETQY
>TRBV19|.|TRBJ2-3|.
ASSPGTLSTDTQY
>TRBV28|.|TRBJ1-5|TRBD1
ASSLPGGQGSNQPQH
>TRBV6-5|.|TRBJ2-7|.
ASSRGQSSEQY
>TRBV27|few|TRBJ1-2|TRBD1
ASRSSGGPSRYGYT
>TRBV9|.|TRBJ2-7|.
ASSPKFGHEQY
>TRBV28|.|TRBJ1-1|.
ASQGHQNTEAF
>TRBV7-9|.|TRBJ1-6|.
ASSLHDSNSPLH
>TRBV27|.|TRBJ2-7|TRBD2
ASSWRGVSYEQY
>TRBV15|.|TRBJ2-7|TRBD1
ATSRPTGGIWEQY
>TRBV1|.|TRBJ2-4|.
TSSQVRRGRAKEPKNIQY
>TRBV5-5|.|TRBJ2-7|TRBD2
ASSFTGLAGGAYEQY
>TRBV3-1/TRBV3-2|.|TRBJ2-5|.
ASSPLHGGGETQY
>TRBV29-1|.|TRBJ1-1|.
SVEGGEFTEAF
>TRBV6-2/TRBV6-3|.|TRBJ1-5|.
ASTPFYSTGSNQPQH
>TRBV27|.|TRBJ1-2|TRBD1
ASSSPSGQGSRYGYT
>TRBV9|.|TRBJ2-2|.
ASSVQGFTGELF
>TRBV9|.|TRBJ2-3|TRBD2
ASSVVGGGSTDTQY
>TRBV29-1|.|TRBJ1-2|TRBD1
SVDSQGAAYGYT
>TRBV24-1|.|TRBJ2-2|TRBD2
ATSDLPGLAGAYTGELF
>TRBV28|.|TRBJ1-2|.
ASSLLSGIYGYT
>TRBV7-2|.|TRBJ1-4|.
ASSLASGGNEKLF
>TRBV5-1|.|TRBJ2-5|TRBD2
ASSLAGLADWETQY
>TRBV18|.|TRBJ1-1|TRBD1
ASSRARDSLALTEAF
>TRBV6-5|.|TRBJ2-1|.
ASSYSRGNNEQF
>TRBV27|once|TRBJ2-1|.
ASSLEGGGYNEQF
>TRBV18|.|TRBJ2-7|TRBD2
ASSLVEGRVYEQY
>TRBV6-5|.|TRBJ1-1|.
ASSYVGEGDQAF
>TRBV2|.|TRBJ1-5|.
ASSPIVSAYQPQH
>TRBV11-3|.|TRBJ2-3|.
ASSPRPGDTQY
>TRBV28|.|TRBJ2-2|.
ASSPRRGAGTGELF
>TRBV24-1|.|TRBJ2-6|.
ATTTGKAGANVLT
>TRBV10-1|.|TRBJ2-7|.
ASSQQGSEQY
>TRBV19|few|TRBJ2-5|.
ASSQGQETQY
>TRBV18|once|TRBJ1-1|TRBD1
ASSLWDRGSTEAF
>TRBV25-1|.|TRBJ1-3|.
ASSDPSSGNTIY
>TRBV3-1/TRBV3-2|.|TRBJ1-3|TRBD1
ASSQDFSGTGGRNTIY
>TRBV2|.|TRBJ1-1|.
ASSRGIYTEAF
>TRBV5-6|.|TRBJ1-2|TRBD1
ASTFNGRGVGYT
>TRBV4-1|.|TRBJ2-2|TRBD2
ASSQDILAGPTGELF
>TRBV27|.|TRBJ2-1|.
ASSLLKTVRLGGPAHEQF
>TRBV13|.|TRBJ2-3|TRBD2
ASSLRASGRVTQY
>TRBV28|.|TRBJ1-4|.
ASSLLGRNEKLF
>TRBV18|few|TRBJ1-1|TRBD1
ASSQRGHPNTEAF
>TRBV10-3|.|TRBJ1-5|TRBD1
AISETGGPFNQPQH
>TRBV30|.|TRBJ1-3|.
AWTGTSGNTIY
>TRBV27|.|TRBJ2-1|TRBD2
ASSLRRAGGDNEQF
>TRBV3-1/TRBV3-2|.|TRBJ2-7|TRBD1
ASSQGNRGEQY
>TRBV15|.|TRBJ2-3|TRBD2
ATSGRLAGGVGTDTQY
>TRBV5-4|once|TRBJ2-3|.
ASSLGAGAMGTDTQY
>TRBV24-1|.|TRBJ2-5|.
ATSDSQAQETQY
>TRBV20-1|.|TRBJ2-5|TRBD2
SASQTSGGQTQY
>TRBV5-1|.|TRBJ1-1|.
ASSWGGSDTEAF